The TCR beta chain described here comes from a study of T cell responses to AZD1222 COVID-19 vaccine. Only in-frame clones appear in the TCRdb table, and some are missing; sequencing was by immunoSEQ multiplex PCR. The sample has around 140,000 clones, approximately 92% seen once. On this clone: Antigen unknown.

Study-level results: Baseline seropositivity characterized only six or seven AZD1222 recipients.

The CDR3 is 13 residues long. From germline, CDR1 is ENHRY and CDR2 SYGVKD. Trimming at V came to 11 bases and at J to 4 bases, leaving 8 bases not matched to a gene. The source was peripheral blood, collected 28 days after the second AZD1222 dose. The V call is TRBV10-3, the J call TRBJ1-1, with TRBD1 identical over 9 bases. This sequence was found in an adult who received the AZD1222 COVID-19 vaccine. For the CDR3, the DNA is TGTGCCTCAACAGGGGGCGAGGTCACTGAAGCTTTCTTT. Its translation is CASTGGEVTEAFF.